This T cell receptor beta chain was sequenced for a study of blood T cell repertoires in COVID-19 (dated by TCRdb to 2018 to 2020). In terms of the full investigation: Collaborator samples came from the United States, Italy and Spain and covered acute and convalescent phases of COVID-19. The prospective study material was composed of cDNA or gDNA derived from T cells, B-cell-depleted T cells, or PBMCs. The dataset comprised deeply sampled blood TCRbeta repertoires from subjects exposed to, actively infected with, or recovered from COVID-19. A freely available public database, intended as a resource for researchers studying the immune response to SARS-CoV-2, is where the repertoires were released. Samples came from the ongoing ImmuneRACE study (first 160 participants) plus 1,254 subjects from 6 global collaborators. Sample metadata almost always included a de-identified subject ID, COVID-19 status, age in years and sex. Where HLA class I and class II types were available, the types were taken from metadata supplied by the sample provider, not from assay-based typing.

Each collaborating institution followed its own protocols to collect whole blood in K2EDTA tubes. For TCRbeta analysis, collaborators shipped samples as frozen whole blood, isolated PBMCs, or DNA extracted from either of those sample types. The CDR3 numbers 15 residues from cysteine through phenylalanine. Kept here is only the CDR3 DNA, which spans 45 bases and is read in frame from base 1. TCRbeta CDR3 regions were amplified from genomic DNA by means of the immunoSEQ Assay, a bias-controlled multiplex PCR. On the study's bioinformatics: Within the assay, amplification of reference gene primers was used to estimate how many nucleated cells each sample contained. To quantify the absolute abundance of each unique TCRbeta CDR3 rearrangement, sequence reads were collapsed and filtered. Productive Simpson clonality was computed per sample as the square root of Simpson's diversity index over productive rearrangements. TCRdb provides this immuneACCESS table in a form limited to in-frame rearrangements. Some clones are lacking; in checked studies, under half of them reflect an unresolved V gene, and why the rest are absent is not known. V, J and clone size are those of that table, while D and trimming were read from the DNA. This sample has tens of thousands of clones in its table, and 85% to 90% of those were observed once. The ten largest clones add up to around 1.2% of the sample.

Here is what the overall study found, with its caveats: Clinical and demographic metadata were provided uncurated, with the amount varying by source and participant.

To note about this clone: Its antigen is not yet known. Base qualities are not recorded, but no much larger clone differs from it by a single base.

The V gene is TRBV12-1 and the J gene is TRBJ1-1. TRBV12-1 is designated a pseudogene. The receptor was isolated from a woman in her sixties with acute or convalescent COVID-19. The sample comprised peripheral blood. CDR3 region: CASSFGSVWNTEAFF. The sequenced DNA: TGTGCCAGCAGCTTTGGTTCTGTGTGGAACACTGAAGCTTTCTTT.